This T cell receptor beta chain comes out of a study of T cells in Graves' hyperthyroidism and ophthalmopathy. This clonotype was recorded many times. Its antigen is not known. TCR beta CDR3 regions were amplified from RNA. The TCR CDR3 was amplified in a first-round RT-PCR using the HTBI primer set. TCRdb fed the multiplex PCR reads into MiXCR, producing one record per CDR3 protein. The sample consists of 500,000 to 600,000 distinct CDR3 sequences, nearly 20% of them appearing once. Trimming at V came to 3 bases and at J to 6 bases, leaving 19 bases not matched to a gene. Germline loops: CDR1 LGHDT, CDR2 YNNKEL (reference sequence). The CDR3 has 20 residues. Overall study findings and caveats: The model made its ophthalmopathy prediction, and onset followed a median approximately 6 months later. Blood also carried most thyroid clonotypes expanded above 0.001.

The rearrangement uses TRBV3-1 and TRBJ2-2; 10 positions match TRBD2. This clonotype was sampled from a man aged 35-49 years with Graves' ophthalmopathy. Material: blood. CDR3 protein: CASSHRGAPGASGRAGELFF. CDR3 DNA: TGTGCCAGCAGCCATCGAGGGGCACCGGGGGCTAGCGGGAGAGCCGGGGAGCTGTTTTTT.